This T cell receptor (beta chain) originates from a study of CD8 T cells in ankylosing spondylitis. Concerning this clonotype: Antigen unknown.

Regarding the study as a whole: Ankylosing spondylitis blood appeared to be characterized by a TCR beta motif of about eight highly homologous variants.

TCRdb recomputed calls from the 5' RACE reads with MiXCR, one row per CDR3 protein. The data hold 300,000 to 400,000 distinct CDR3 sequences, with 20% observed a single time. The CDR3 is 15 residues long. Trimming took 3 bases from V and 5 from J, leaving 16 bases between them. Sequencing was done on a sample of blood, either unsorted or a sorted T cell fraction (not recorded which). The chain uses TRBV12-3 or TRBV12-4 and TRBJ1-1; D perhaps matches TRBD1 (5 bases). The TCR originated in a male donor with ankylosing spondylitis or in good health (not recorded which). The CDR3 bases are TGTGCCAGCAGTTTGTTAGCAGGGCAATGGACTGAAGCTTTCTTT. Its protein is CASSLLAGQWTEAFF.